Sequencing of this TCR beta chain was carried out in a study of radiation and T cells in renal cell carcinoma. This clone was seen a few times. Antigen: not known. Indicated time point: baseline pretreatment blood. Treatment reported: 15 Gy SBRT to primary tumor, nephrectomy 4 weeks later. After SBRT, blood was collected at 2 and 4 weeks, plus baseline. Study-wide points: Top tumor clonotypes rose in blood 2 weeks post-radiation, then contracted.

Clones were sequenced by immunoSEQ multiplex PCR, and TCRdb holds only the in-frame ones, with some missing. Of around 140,000 clones in the sample, roughly 85% were seen once. Source: blood, taken from a patient whose treatment included radiotherapy and nephrectomy. The sequence was obtained from a woman aged 50 to 65 with renal cell carcinoma.

The DNA for the CDR3 is TGTGCCACCATGGACAGGACGAACACCGGGGAGCTGTTTTTT. Residues: CATMDRTNTGELFF. The chain recombines TRBV6-1 with TRBJ2-2; 7 bases align to TRBD1. The V gene's germline CDR1 is MNHNS and CDR2 SASEGT. There are 14 residues in the CDR3. V gave up 10 bases and J gave up 0 bases; unmatched junction bases: 5.